This T cell receptor (beta chain) was identified during a study of blood T cell repertoires in COVID-19. Germline-derived CDR1 and CDR2 are KGHSH and LQKENI. V was shortened by 3 bases and J by 2 bases, with 17 bases between the two germline ends. This CDR3 is built from 17 residues. The authors' processing: Reference gene primer amplification gave estimated nucleated cell counts. Libraries were prepared by immunoSEQ multiplex PCR; TCRdb keeps only in-frame clonotypes and omits some of them. V and J calls and clone size are as listed in that table; D and trimming were resolved from the DNA. The sample gives 310,000 or so clones, approximately 86% of which show up once; around 2.1% is in the top ten.

Sequencing was performed on peripheral blood. The sequence came from a woman aged 25 to 39 who had recovered from COVID-19. The chain combines TRBV18 with TRBJ1-3, with D maybe TRBD1 (6 bases). The CDR3 DNA sequence: TGTGCCAGCTCACCTCAGGGAGGGACACCGACTGGAAACACCATATATTTT. As protein: CASSPQGGTPTGNTIYF.